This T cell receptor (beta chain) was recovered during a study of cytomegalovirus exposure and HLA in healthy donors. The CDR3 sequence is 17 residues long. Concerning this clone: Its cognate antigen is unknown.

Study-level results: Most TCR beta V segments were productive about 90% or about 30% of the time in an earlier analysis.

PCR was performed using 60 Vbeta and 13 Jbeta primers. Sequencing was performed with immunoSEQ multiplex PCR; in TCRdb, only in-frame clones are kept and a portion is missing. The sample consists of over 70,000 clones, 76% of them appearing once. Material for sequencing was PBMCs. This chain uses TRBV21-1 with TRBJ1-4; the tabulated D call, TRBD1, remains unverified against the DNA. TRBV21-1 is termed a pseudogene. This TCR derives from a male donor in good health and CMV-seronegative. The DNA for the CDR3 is TGTGCCAGCAGCAAACCCAGGACAGAGGTACTTCACGGAAAACTGTTTTTT. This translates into CASSKPRTEVLHGKLFF.